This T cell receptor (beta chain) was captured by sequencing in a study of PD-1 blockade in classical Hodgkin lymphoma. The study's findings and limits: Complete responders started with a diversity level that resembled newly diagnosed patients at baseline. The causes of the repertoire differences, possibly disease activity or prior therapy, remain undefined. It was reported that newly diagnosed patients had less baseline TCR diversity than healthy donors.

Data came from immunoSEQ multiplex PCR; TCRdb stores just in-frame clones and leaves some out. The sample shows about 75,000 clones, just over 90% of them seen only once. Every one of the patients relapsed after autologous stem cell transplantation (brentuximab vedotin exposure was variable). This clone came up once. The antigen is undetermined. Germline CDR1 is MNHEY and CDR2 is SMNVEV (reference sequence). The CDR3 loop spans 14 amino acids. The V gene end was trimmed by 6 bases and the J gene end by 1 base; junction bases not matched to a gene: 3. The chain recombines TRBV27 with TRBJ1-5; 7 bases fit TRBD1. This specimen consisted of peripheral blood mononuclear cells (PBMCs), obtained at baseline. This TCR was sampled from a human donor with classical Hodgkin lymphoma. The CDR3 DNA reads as TGTGCCAGCAGCCCACAGGGGAGCAATCAGCCCCAGCATTTT. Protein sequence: CASSPQGSNQPQHF.